This TCR beta chain was captured in a study of T cell responses to AZD1222 COVID-19 vaccine. Study outcomes and limitations: The number of AZD1222 recipients seropositive at baseline was only five to seven.

The CDR3 covers 15 residues. Trimming took 6 bases from V and 2 from J; bases not matched to a gene: 4. The germline CDR1 and CDR2 sequences are MNHEY and SVGAGI. TCRdb's table, derived via immunoSEQ multiplex PCR, lists solely in-frame clones and lacks some. The table lists 150,000 to 200,000 clones, approximately 90% of them singletons. Remarks on this clone: Its antigen is as yet unknown.

This TCR came from an adult in good health. The chain combines TRBV6-5 with TRBJ1-5; 10 positions match TRBD1. Sample: peripheral blood, taken on day 0 of AZD1222 vaccination. The CDR3 nucleotides are TGTGCCAGCAGCGGGGACAGGGGAGGCAATCAGCCCCAGCATTTT. Translation: CASSGDRGGNQPQHF.